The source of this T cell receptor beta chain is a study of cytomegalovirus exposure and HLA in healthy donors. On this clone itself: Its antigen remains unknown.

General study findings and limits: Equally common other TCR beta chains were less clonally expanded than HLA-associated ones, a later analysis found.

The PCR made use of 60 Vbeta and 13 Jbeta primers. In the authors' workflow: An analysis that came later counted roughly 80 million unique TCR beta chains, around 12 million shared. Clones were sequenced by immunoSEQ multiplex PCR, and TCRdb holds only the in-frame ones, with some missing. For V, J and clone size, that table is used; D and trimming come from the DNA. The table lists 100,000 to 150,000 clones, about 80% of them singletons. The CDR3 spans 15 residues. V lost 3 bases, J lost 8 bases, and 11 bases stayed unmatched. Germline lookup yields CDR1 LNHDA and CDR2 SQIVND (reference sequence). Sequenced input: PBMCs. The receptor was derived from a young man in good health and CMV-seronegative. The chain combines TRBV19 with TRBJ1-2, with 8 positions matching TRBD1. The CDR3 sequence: CASSIGSRGRIGYTF. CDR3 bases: TGTGCCAGTAGTATTGGGAGCAGGGGGCGCATCGGCTACACCTTC.